This is a list of T cell receptor beta chains from one sample in a study of OX40 agonist ivuxolimab in advanced cancers. Method: immunoSEQ multiplex PCR; TCRdb's copy keeps in-frame clones and lacks some. The sample holds some 60,000 clones, 86% seen once. The sequences come from CD4+ or CD8+ T cells sorted from blood, collected in a trial of the OX40 agonist ivuxolimab. The receptors originated from an adult with an advanced solid tumor such as melanoma, head and neck, liver or kidney cancer. Both conserved end residues are part of each CDR3. Fields, in order: J gene, CDR3 length, clone size, D gene, V gene, CDR3 DNA, CDR3 protein. A D gene is named only where the DNA matches it firmly. Rows give clone size only sometimes, using once, few, many, or a class for an expanded clone.

J: TRBJ2-7
length: 13
size: .
D: .
V: TRBV25-1
DNA: TGTGCCAGCAGGAAAAACTGGGTTTGGGAGCAGTACTTC
CDR3: CASRKNWVWEQYF

J: TRBJ1-1
length: 17
size: .
D: .
V: TRBV11-2
DNA: TGTGCCAGCAGCTTACTCTCCCCTCGGGAGTTGAACACTGAAGCTTTCTTT
CDR3: CASSLLSPRELNTEAFF

J: TRBJ2-1
length: 15
size: .
D: .
V: TRBV5-1
DNA: TGCGCCAGCAGCCCCGGGGGCGCGACATACAATGAGCAGTTCTTC
CDR3: CASSPGGATYNEQFF

J: TRBJ2-1
length: 18
size: few
D: TRBD2
V: TRBV7-8
DNA: TGTGCCAGCAGCCTAACCTTGGGACTAATAAATCCCTACAATGAGCAGTTCTTC
CDR3: CASSLTLGLINPYNEQFF

J: TRBJ1-1
length: 14
size: .
D: TRBD1
V: TRBV28
DNA: TGTGCCAGCAGGACAGGGGTTTTGCGGAGGGAAGCTTTCTTT
CDR3: CASRTGVLRREAFF

J: TRBJ1-1
length: 13
size: .
D: .
V: TRBV28
DNA: TGTGCCAGCCGGGGCAGACCGAACACTGAAGCTTTCTTT
CDR3: CASRGRPNTEAFF

J: TRBJ1-6
length: 15
size: .
D: .
V: TRBV15
DNA: TGTGCCACCAGCAGAGACAGGGGCCGTAATTCACCCCTCCACTTT
CDR3: CATSRDRGRNSPLHF

J: TRBJ2-4
length: 14
size: few
D: .
V: TRBV7-2
DNA: TGTGCCAGCAGCTTGGGGACGGGAAGGGCGGCTCAGTACTTC
CDR3: CASSLGTGRAAQYF

J: TRBJ2-2
length: 15
size: .
D: .
V: TRBV15
DNA: TGTGCCACCACCCCCTTTTACTCGAACACCGGGGAGCTGTTTTTT
CDR3: CATTPFYSNTGELFF

J: TRBJ1-2
length: 16
size: .
D: .
V: TRBV5-5
DNA: TGTGCCAGCAGCTTGGTAGCGGGGGGCGATAGCTATGGCTACACCTTC
CDR3: CASSLVAGGDSYGYTF

J: TRBJ2-7
length: 15
size: once
D: TRBD2
V: TRBV7-8
DNA: TGTGCCAGCAGCTTGGGGTATAGCGGGAGTTACGAGCAGTACTTC
CDR3: CASSLGYSGSYEQYF

J: TRBJ2-2
length: 15
size: .
D: TRBD2
V: TRBV7-2
DNA: TGTGCCAGCAGCTTCGCTAGCGGGAGTACCGGGGAGCTGTTTTTT
CDR3: CASSFASGSTGELFF

J: TRBJ2-1
length: 16
size: once
D: .
V: TRBV5-1
DNA: TGCGCCAGCAGCTTGCTGGGACGGATCTCCTACAATGAGCAGTTCTTC
CDR3: CASSLLGRISYNEQFF

J: TRBJ2-5
length: 14
size: .
D: .
V: TRBV10-3
DNA: TGTGCCATCAGCGGGCCTATGGGAAAAGAGACCCAGTACTTC
CDR3: CAISGPMGKETQYF

J: TRBJ1-1
length: 14
size: .
D: .
V: TRBV4-1
DNA: TGCGCCAGCAGCCCCAGAGCTCTGAACACTGAAGCTTTCTTT
CDR3: CASSPRALNTEAFF

J: TRBJ2-7
length: 15
size: .
D: .
V: TRBV4-2
DNA: TGTGCCAGCAGCAAAGCCCAGCAAGAAGTCTGGGAGCAGTACTTC
CDR3: CASSKAQQEVWEQYF

J: TRBJ2-2
length: 14
size: .
D: TRBD1
V: TRBV5-1
DNA: TGCGCCAGCAAGGGGCAGGGGGCGAACGGGGAGCTGTTTTTT
CDR3: CASKGQGANGELFF

J: TRBJ2-5
length: 15
size: .
D: .
V: TRBV19
DNA: TGTGCCAGTAGTCTTCGTAACAGGTACCAAGAGACCCAGTACTTC
CDR3: CASSLRNRYQETQYF

J: TRBJ2-5
length: 15
size: .
D: .
V: TRBV18
DNA: TGTGCCAGCTCACCGCGCGCAGGACAACAAGAGACCCAGTACTTC
CDR3: CASSPRAGQQETQYF

J: TRBJ1-1
length: 14
size: .
D: TRBD1
V: TRBV5-4
DNA: TGTGCCAGCAGCTTGACAGGGGCCAACACTGAAGCTTTCTTT
CDR3: CASSLTGANTEAFF

J: TRBJ2-1
length: 15
size: .
D: TRBD2
V: TRBV23-1
DNA: TGCGCCAGCAGTCAATTTCGGGGGGTTCGGCTTGAGCAGTTCTTC
CDR3: CASSQFRGVRLEQFF

J: TRBJ2-5
length: 13
size: .
D: TRBD1
V: TRBV29-1
DNA: TGCAGCGTGTACGGGACAGGGGTTGAGACCCAGTACTTC
CDR3: CSVYGTGVETQYF

J: TRBJ2-2
length: 14
size: few
D: .
V: TRBV19
DNA: TGTGCCAGTAGTTCACAGACTGGCACCGGGGAGCTGTTTTTT
CDR3: CASSSQTGTGELFF

J: TRBJ2-3
length: 15
size: few
D: .
V: TRBV7-9
DNA: TGTGCCAGCAGCGCCAGCAGGGGACGTCCGGATACGCAGTATTTT
CDR3: CASSASRGRPDTQYF

J: TRBJ1-5
length: 15
size: .
D: .
V: TRBV7-2
DNA: TGTGCCAGCAGCTTAGAAGGGACTACCAATCAGCCCCAGCATTTT
CDR3: CASSLEGTTNQPQHF

J: TRBJ2-7
length: 15
size: .
D: TRBD2
V: TRBV28
DNA: TGTGCCAGCAGTGGGTTTAGCGGGAGTATGTACGAGCAGTACTTC
CDR3: CASSGFSGSMYEQYF

J: TRBJ2-5
length: 16
size: few
D: TRBD2
V: TRBV27
DNA: TGTGCCAGCAGTTTATTCTCTAGCGGGGCCCAAGAGACCCAGTACTTC
CDR3: CASSLFSSGAQETQYF

J: TRBJ1-5
length: 15
size: few
D: .
V: TRBV5-4
DNA: TGTGCCAGCAGCCCCGGTCCGGAGGGGGATCAGCCCCAGCATTTT
CDR3: CASSPGPEGDQPQHF

J: TRBJ2-2
length: 13
size: .
D: TRBD1
V: TRBV10-3
DNA: TGTGCCATCAGACCGACAGGGGACGGGGAGCTGTTTTTT
CDR3: CAIRPTGDGELFF

J: TRBJ2-7
length: 14
size: .
D: .
V: TRBV9
DNA: TGTGCCAGCAGCGCTGGACCGGACACCTACGAGCAGTACTTC
CDR3: CASSAGPDTYEQYF

J: TRBJ2-7
length: 15
size: .
D: .
V: TRBV7-8
DNA: TGTGCCAGCAGTCTAGGGGGGAGGAAGTCCCTCGAGCAGTACTTC
CDR3: CASSLGGRKSLEQYF

J: TRBJ1-1
length: 12
size: .
D: .
V: TRBV30
DNA: TGTGCCTGGAGGGTGGCGAACACTGAAGCTTTCTTT
CDR3: CAWRVANTEAFF

J: TRBJ2-7
length: 16
size: .
D: TRBD2
V: TRBV11-2
DNA: TGTGCCAGCAGCTTAAAGGTAGCGGGAGTACTCCACGAGCAGTACTTC
CDR3: CASSLKVAGVLHEQYF

J: TRBJ1-5
length: 15
size: .
D: TRBD1
V: TRBV7-2
DNA: TGTGCCAGCAGCTTCCTCGGGACAGGGTACCAGCCCCAGCATTTT
CDR3: CASSFLGTGYQPQHF

J: TRBJ2-1
length: 15
size: .
D: .
V: TRBV27
DNA: TGTGCCAGCACTCCGGGCCTACCCCACTACAATGAGCAGTTCTTC
CDR3: CASTPGLPHYNEQFF

J: TRBJ1-1
length: 15
size: .
D: .
V: TRBV7-9
DNA: TGTGCCAGCAGCCCCTGGAGGGATGGGAACACTGAAGCTTTCTTT
CDR3: CASSPWRDGNTEAFF

J: TRBJ2-2
length: 14
size: .
D: .
V: TRBV2
DNA: TGTGCCAGCAGTAAGGAATCCTACACCGGGGAGCTGTTTTTT
CDR3: CASSKESYTGELFF

J: TRBJ1-3
length: 12
size: .
D: .
V: TRBV30
DNA: TGTGCCTGGGCAGGGGCTGGAAACACCATATATTTT
CDR3: CAWAGAGNTIYF

J: TRBJ2-1
length: 13
size: .
D: .
V: TRBV11-3
DNA: TGTGCCAGCAGCCGAGCGCCAAACAATGAGCAGTTCTTC
CDR3: CASSRAPNNEQFF

J: TRBJ2-3
length: 12
size: .
D: TRBD2
V: TRBV6-5
DNA: TGTGCCAGCGGGAGGGCCGCAGATACGCAGTATTTT
CDR3: CASGRAADTQYF

J: TRBJ2-1
length: 15
size: .
D: TRBD2
V: TRBV5-1
DNA: TGCGCCAGCAGCTTGTTGCTAGCGGGAGTACGTGAGCAGTTCTTC
CDR3: CASSLLLAGVREQFF

J: TRBJ2-2
length: 19
size: once
D: TRBD2
V: TRBV18
DNA: TGTGCCAGCTCACCACCGATACTGAGCGGGAGATTTAACACCGGGGAGCTGTTTTTT
CDR3: CASSPPILSGRFNTGELFF

J: TRBJ2-3
length: 14
size: .
D: TRBD1
V: TRBV5-1
DNA: TGCGCCAGCTCCCAGGGGGCATGGGCAGATACGCAGTATTTT
CDR3: CASSQGAWADTQYF

J: TRBJ1-2
length: 14
size: .
D: .
V: TRBV10-2
DNA: TGCGCCACGAGGGGGAGAGGGGGTGGATATGGCTACACCTTC
CDR3: CATRGRGGGYGYTF

J: TRBJ2-2
length: 14
size: medium-sized
D: .
V: TRBV5-4
DNA: TGTGCCAGCAGCTTGGACGGTTCCGGGGGGGAGCTGTTTTTT
CDR3: CASSLDGSGGELFF

J: TRBJ1-1
length: 15
size: .
D: TRBD1
V: TRBV4-2
DNA: TGTGCCAGCAGCCGGGCCGGGACAGTAAACACTGAAGCTTTCTTT
CDR3: CASSRAGTVNTEAFF

J: TRBJ2-3
length: 19
size: once
D: TRBD2
V: TRBV9
DNA: TGTGCCAGCAGCGGTAGGGGTTTAGCGGGAGTTGGTATCGCAGATACGCAGTATTTT
CDR3: CASSGRGLAGVGIADTQYF

J: TRBJ2-7
length: 13
size: once
D: TRBD2
V: TRBV27
DNA: TGTGCCAGCAGTTTATGGGGGAGGGGCGAGCAGTACTTC
CDR3: CASSLWGRGEQYF

J: TRBJ2-3
length: 15
size: .
D: .
V: TRBV18
DNA: TGTGCCAGCTCACCACCGACCGGATACACAGATACGCAGTATTTT
CDR3: CASSPPTGYTDTQYF

J: TRBJ2-1
length: 14
size: .
D: .
V: TRBV19
DNA: TGTGCCAGTAGTACTCTAGGACCATACAATGAGCAGTTCTTC
CDR3: CASSTLGPYNEQFF

J: TRBJ2-1
length: 14
size: .
D: TRBD2
V: TRBV10-2
DNA: TGCGCCAGCAGGGTAGCGGGGCAACCCAATGAGCAGTTCTTC
CDR3: CASRVAGQPNEQFF

J: TRBJ1-2
length: 13
size: .
D: .
V: TRBV4-2
DNA: TGTGCCAGCAGCCAAGAGCGGAGTTATGGCTACACCTTC
CDR3: CASSQERSYGYTF

J: TRBJ2-7
length: 16
size: .
D: .
V: TRBV7-2
DNA: TGTGCCAGCAGCTTCCGAGGGCAGGGCAGACCCTACGAGCAGTACTTC
CDR3: CASSFRGQGRPYEQYF

J: TRBJ2-1
length: 15
size: .
D: TRBD1
V: TRBV7-2
DNA: TGTGCCAGCAGCTTAGTACAGGGGGCGTACAATGAGCAGTTCTTC
CDR3: CASSLVQGAYNEQFF

J: TRBJ2-2
length: 17
size: .
D: TRBD2
V: TRBV18
DNA: TGTGCCAGCTCACCACCGCAAGCGGGGGTCATTTTCCGGGAGCTGTTTTTT
CDR3: CASSPPQAGVIFRELFF

J: TRBJ1-2
length: 15
size: once
D: .
V: TRBV4-1
DNA: TGCGCCAGCAGCCAAACAGGTGGGGAAAGCTATGGCTACACCTTC
CDR3: CASSQTGGESYGYTF

J: TRBJ1-2
length: 14
size: .
D: TRBD1
V: TRBV9
DNA: TGTGCCAGCAGCGTAGGGACAGGGAACTATGGCTACACCTTC
CDR3: CASSVGTGNYGYTF

J: TRBJ2-7
length: 17
size: once
D: TRBD1
V: TRBV7-2
DNA: TGTGCCAGCAGCTTAGCGGGGGGCCGGGACAGGGGCTACGAGCAGTACTTC
CDR3: CASSLAGGRDRGYEQYF

J: TRBJ1-3
length: 17
size: .
D: .
V: TRBV4-2
DNA: TGTGCCAGCAGCCAAGAGAGCACGGGGGAGGCTGGAAACACCATATATTTT
CDR3: CASSQESTGEAGNTIYF